The 26 T cell receptor beta chains given below trace back to one sample, sequenced in a study of T cells in localized non-small cell lung cancer. Some clones are missing from TCRdb's copy, which holds only in-frame ones; the method was immunoSEQ multiplex PCR. The top ten hold approximately 22% of the sample, which has roughly 77,000 clones, 88% seen once. The specimen comprised peripheral blood, sampled before any cancer treatment. These receptors were obtained from a woman aged 35-75 years with stage I squamous cell lung carcinoma.

This sequence joins TRBV6-5 and TRBJ1-1, with 7 bases aligning to TRBD1. The trim removed 6 bases at V and 6 bases at J, leaving 7 bases unmatched. This CDR3 has 13 amino acids. CDR1 is MNHEY and CDR2 is SVGAGI in the germline V gene. CDR3 sequence: CASRWGQRAEAFF. The CDR3, as DNA: TGTGCCAGCAGGTGGGGACAGAGGGCTGAAGCTTTCTTT.

The chain employs TRBV11-2 and TRBJ1-3, with D uncertain. The length of the CDR3 is 13 residues. Germline CDR1 SGHAT, CDR2 FQNNGV. V was pared by 5 bases and J by 6 bases, with 11 bases between. The CDR3 bases are TGTGCCAGCAGCCGCGAATCCACAAACACCATATATTTT. This codes for CASSRESTNTIYF.

The chain is built from TRBV9 and TRBJ1-1, with TRBD1 as a possible D gene (6 bases). V was shortened by 0 bases and J by 3 bases, with 12 bases between the two germline ends. Germline V gene sequence: CDR1 SGDLS, CDR2 YYNGEE. The length of the CDR3 is 15 residues. For the CDR3, the DNA is TGTGCCAGCAGCGTAGCACAGGGCTCGGACACTGAAGCTTTCTTT. Translating gives CASSVAQGSDTEAFF.

This clone was seen more than once but under ten times. The chain employs TRBV4-2 and TRBJ1-2; TRBD1 agrees at 7 bases. This CDR3 comprises 15 residues. CDR1 LGHNA and CDR2 YNFKEQ come from the germline V gene. The junction had 4 bases not matched to a gene; V was cut back by 0 bases and J by 3 bases. CDR3 nucleotides: TGTGCCAGCAGCCAAGATCAGGGGGTAGACTATGGCTACACCTTC. Amino acid sequence: CASSQDQGVDYGYTF.

The chain combines TRBV25-1 with TRBJ1-2; D uncertain. Trimming pared 4 bases from V and 6 bases from J, leaving 6 bases between. Germline CDR1 is MGHDK and CDR2 is SYGVNS. The CDR3 is 11 residues long. DNA of the CDR3: TGTGCCAGCAGTGGGGTCCATGGCTACACCTTC. Translation: CASSGVHGYTF.

CDR3 bases: TGTGCCATCAGTGACCCCCCCTGGGCTGATGGCTACACCTTC. It is translated as CAISDPPWADGYTF. The rearrangement uses TRBV10-3 and TRBJ1-2; no definite D call. Between the trimmed V and J ends, which lost 3 bases and 6 bases, there was a span of 14 bases. The CDR3 is made up of 14 amino acids. In germline, CDR1 is ENHRY, CDR2 SYGVKD.

The chain links TRBV6-6 to TRBJ2-3; 11 bases align to TRBD2. Germline V lookup: CDR1 MNHNY, CDR2 SVGAGI (reference sequence). J gave up 4 bases and V 7 bases, and 4 bases lay outside the gene matches. This CDR3 is built from 14 residues. The CDR3 here is CASKTSGGADTQYF. The CDR3 bases are TGTGCCAGCAAAACTAGCGGGGGTGCAGATACGCAGTATTTT.

V usage is TRBV5-5 and J usage is TRBJ1-4, with D perhaps TRBD1 (6 bases). Germline V gives CDR1 SGHKS, CDR2 YYEKEE (reference sequence). V dropped 3 bases and J dropped 7 bases, with 10 bases sitting between them. The CDR3 sequence is 13 residues long. The CDR3 nucleotides read TGTGCCAGCAGCTATTACAGGGTTGAAAAACTGTTTTTT. The encoded protein is CASSYYRVEKLFF.

V is TRBV7-3 and J is TRBJ1-4, with D uncertain. The germline V gene encodes CDR1 SGHTA and CDR2 FQGTGA. V dropped 0 bases and J dropped 6 bases, with 5 bases sitting between them. This CDR3 has 13 residues. The CDR3 is CASSLTPDEKLFF. CDR3 coding DNA: TGTGCCAGCAGCTTAACCCCCGATGAAAAACTGTTTTTT.

The gene calls are TRBV4-1 and TRBJ1-1, with D perhaps matching TRBD1 (5 bases). This CDR3 region has 14 residues. Germline V gives CDR1 MGHRA, CDR2 YSYEKL. Trimming took 3 bases from V and 5 from J, leaving 13 bases between them. In nucleotides, the CDR3 is TGCGCCAGCAGCCAGGCAGGGAAGTTGACTGAAGCTTTCTTT. Translation gives CASSQAGKLTEAFF.

The chain is built from TRBV11-3 and TRBJ2-7; D is ambiguous. The ends were cut back, 7 bases at V and 12 bases at J, with 10 bases in the middle. In germline, CDR1 is SGHNT, CDR2 YENEEA. This CDR3 region has 9 residues. Here the CDR3 reads CASTPLGYF. The CDR3 DNA reads TGTGCCAGCACCCCATTAGGGTACTTC.

The rearrangement joins TRBV5-5 to TRBJ2-1, with D hard to call. The CDR3 extends over 14 amino acids. V lost 4 bases, J lost 7 bases, and 15 bases lay in between. CDR1 is SGHKS and CDR2 is YYEKEE in the germline V gene (reference sequence). The CDR3 region is CASSPELPRNEQFF. The CDR3 DNA is TGTGCCAGCAGCCCGGAGTTACCTAGGAATGAGCAGTTCTTC. Variable domain in full (rest from reference TRBV5-5 and TRBJ2-1): DAGVTQSPTHLIKTRGQQVTLRCSPISGHKSVSWYQQVLGQGPQFIFQYYEKEERGRGNFPDRFSARQFPNYSSELNVNALLLGDSALYLCASSPELPRNEQFFGPGTRLTVL.

The V call is TRBV2, the J call TRBJ2-2; 9 nucleotides agree with TRBD2. J gave up 1 base and V 4 bases, and 4 bases lay outside the gene matches. CDR3 size: 16 residues. CDR1 is SNHLY, CDR2 FYNNEI, per germline. CDR3 region: CASSVLAGLNTGELFF. In DNA form, the CDR3 reads TGTGCCAGCAGTGTCCTAGCGGGGCTGAACACCGGGGAGCTGTTTTTT.

The rearrangement links TRBV19 to TRBJ1-2, with 7 bases matching TRBD1. V was pared by 6 bases and J by 4 bases, with 11 bases of the junction left unmatched. CDR1 is LNHDA, CDR2 SQIVND, per germline (reference sequence). The CDR3 totals 15 residues. The CDR3 reads CASSPEGAALYGYTF. The CDR3, as DNA: TGTGCCAGTAGCCCTGAGGGGGCGGCTCTCTATGGCTACACCTTC.

The V and J genes are TRBV30 and TRBJ1-1; TRBD1 matches 7 bases. CDR1 and CDR2 (germline): GTSNPN, SVGIG (reference sequence). Trimming at V came to 2 bases and at J to 5 bases, leaving 5 bases not matched to a gene. This CDR3 has 13 residues. CDR3 residues: CAWSLLQGTEAFF. CDR3 coding DNA: TGTGCCTGGAGTCTACTACAGGGGACTGAAGCTTTCTTT. The whole variable domain, remainder taken from reference TRBV30 and TRBJ1-1, is SQTIHQWPATLVQPVGSPLSLECTVEGTSNPNLYWYRQAAGRGLQLLFYSVGIGQISSEVPQNLSASRPQDRQFILSSKKLLLSDSGFYLCAWSLLQGTEAFFGQGTRLTVV.

This chain uses TRBV11-2 with TRBJ2-7; TRBD2 might be the D (6 bases). CDR3 length equals 14 residues. V lost 0 bases to trimming and J lost 0 bases, with 6 bases between them. Per the germline V gene, CDR1 is SGHAT and CDR2 is FQNNGV. The CDR3 protein is CASSLDSGSYEQYF. The DNA for the CDR3 is TGTGCCAGCAGCTTAGATAGCGGCTCCTACGAGCAGTACTTC. The whole variable domain, filled in from reference TRBV11-2 and TRBJ2-7, reads EAGVAQSPRYKIIEKRQSVAFWCNPISGHATLYWYQQILGQGPKLLIQFQNNGVVDDSQLPKDRFSAERLKGVDSTLKIQPAKLEDSAVYLCASSLDSGSYEQYFGPGTRLTVT.

The rearrangement joins TRBV11-2 to TRBJ1-1, with TRBD1 as a possible D gene (5 bases). From germline, CDR1 is SGHAT and CDR2 FQNNGV. V lost 6 bases and J 1 base, leaving 24 bases between the germline ends. The CDR3 runs 18 residues. The DNA for the CDR3 is TGTGCCAGCAGTCCCACCGGTAAGCCAGGGATATGGAACACTGAAGCTTTCTTT. Protein product: CASSPTGKPGIWNTEAFF.

This rearrangement joins TRBV18 to TRBJ2-7, with D unresolved. Trimming shortened V by 1 base and J by 2 bases, and 6 bases separated the two germline ends. This CDR3 region has 13 residues. Germline values: CDR1 KGHSH, CDR2 LQKENI. The CDR3 sequence: CASSPQGTYEQYF. DNA of the CDR3: TGTGCCAGCTCACCACAGGGTACCTACGAGCAGTACTTC. Full variable domain (missing parts from reference TRBV18 and TRBJ2-7): NAGVMQNPRHLVRRRGQEARLRCSPMKGHSHVYWYRQLPEEGLKFMVYLQKENIIDESGMPKERFSAEFPKEGPSILRIQQVVRGDSAAYFCASSPQGTYEQYFGPGTRLTVT.

In nucleotides, the CDR3 is TGTGCCAGCAGCTATAGAGACGAGCAGTACTTC. Its translation: CASSYRDEQYF. This sequence joins TRBV5-5 and TRBJ2-7, with D unclear. V shed 3 bases and J shed 5 bases, with 6 bases lying between them. This CDR3 spans 11 amino acids. Germline V gene data show CDR1 as SGHKS and CDR2 as YYEKEE (reference sequence).

The genes are TRBV12-5 and TRBJ1-1; TRBD1 might be the D (6 bases). CDR1 LGHNT and CDR2 FRNRAP come from the germline V gene. CDR3 length: 12 amino acids. V dropped 4 bases and J dropped 7 bases, with 10 bases sitting between them. CDR3 in amino acids: CASGWGADEAFF. In DNA form, the CDR3 reads TGTGCTAGTGGTTGGGGGGCCGATGAAGCTTTCTTT.

The chain uses TRBV6-5 and TRBJ2-1; tentatively, D is TRBD1 (5 bases). Germline-derived CDR1 and CDR2 are MNHEY and SVGAGI. This CDR3 region has 14 residues. Trimming pared 6 bases from V and 8 bases from J, leaving 17 bases between. The CDR3 bases are TGTGCCAGCAGCCCGACTGACGGACATGATGAGCAGTTCTTC. Amino acid sequence: CASSPTDGHDEQFF.

J is TRBJ2-7 and V is TRBV4-1; D is unclear. Germline loops: CDR1 MGHRA, CDR2 YSYEKL. The CDR3 consists of 16 residues. Trimming took 1 base from V and 0 from J, leaving 13 bases between them. This chain's CDR3 is CASSQVLHAYSYEQYF. The CDR3 DNA follows: TGCGCCAGCAGCCAAGTACTGCACGCTTACTCCTACGAGCAGTACTTC.

This chain connects TRBV5-4 to TRBJ1-1; D call uncertain. This CDR3 is 13 amino acids long. Trimming removed 2 bases at V and 0 bases at J, with 5 bases between. Germline CDR1 and CDR2: SGHNT and YYREEE (reference sequence). Written as DNA, the CDR3 is TGTGCCAGCAGCTTAGTAATGAACACTGAAGCTTTCTTT. Residues: CASSLVMNTEAFF.

This rearrangement joins TRBV30 to TRBJ1-5; TRBD1 matches at 7 bases. V lost 1 base and J lost 2; bases outside the gene matches: 11. The germline V gene encodes CDR1 GTSNPN and CDR2 SVGIG (reference sequence). The CDR3 runs to 17 residues. This chain's CDR3 is CAWSDPTLTGRNQPQHF. In nucleotides, the CDR3 is TGTGCCTGGAGTGACCCCACCCTGACAGGGCGCAATCAGCCCCAGCATTTT.

V gene TRBV4-2 combines with J gene TRBJ2-3; TRBD2 aligns across 8 bases. Trimming took 1 base from V and 2 from J; bases not matched to a gene: 5. The CDR3 has 16 amino acids. CDR1 LGHNA and CDR2 YNFKEQ come from the germline V gene. The CDR3 loop reads CASSQGSSGHTDTQYF. CDR3 bases: TGTGCCAGCAGCCAAGGGTCTAGCGGGCACACAGATACGCAGTATTTT.

The CDR3 here is CSGVQGVGYTEAFF. In nucleotides, the CDR3 is TGCAGCGGGGTACAGGGGGTGGGATACACTGAAGCTTTCTTT. The rearrangement joins TRBV29-1 to TRBJ1-1; 8 nucleotides match TRBD1. This CDR3 is 14 amino acids long. The ends lost 7 bases at V and 3 bases at J; junction bases unmatched: 10. Germline CDR1 and CDR2: SQVTM and ANQGSEA.